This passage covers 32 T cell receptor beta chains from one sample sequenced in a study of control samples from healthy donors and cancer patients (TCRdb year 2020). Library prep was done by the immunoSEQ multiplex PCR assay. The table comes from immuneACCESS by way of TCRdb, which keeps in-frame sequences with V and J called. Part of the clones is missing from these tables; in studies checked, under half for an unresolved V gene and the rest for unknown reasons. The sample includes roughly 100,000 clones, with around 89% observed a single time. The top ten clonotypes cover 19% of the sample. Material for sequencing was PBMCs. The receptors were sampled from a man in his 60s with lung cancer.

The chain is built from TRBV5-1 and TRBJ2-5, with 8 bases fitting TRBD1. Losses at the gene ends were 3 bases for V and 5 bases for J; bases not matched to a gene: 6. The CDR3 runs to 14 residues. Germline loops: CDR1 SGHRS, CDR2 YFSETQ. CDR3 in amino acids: CASSSTGALETQYF. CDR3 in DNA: TGCGCCAGCAGCTCGACAGGGGCCCTGGAGACCCAGTACTTC.

CDR3 sequence (DNA): TGTGCCAGCTCCCCGGGGCCGAACACTGAAGCTTTCTTT. This translates into CASSPGPNTEAFF. The chain joins TRBV18 to TRBJ1-1; tentative D call: TRBD1 (5 bases). Per germline, CDR1 KGHSH and CDR2 LQKENI. With 6 bases removed from V and 1 base from J, the gap between germline ends came to 9 bases. This CDR3 has 13 residues. Complete variable domain (other parts from reference TRBV18 and TRBJ1-1): NAGVMQNPRHLVRRRGQEARLRCSPMKGHSHVYWYRQLPEEGLKFMVYLQKENIIDESGMPKERFSAEFPKEGPSILRIQQVVRGDSAAYFCASSPGPNTEAFFGQGTRLTVV.

The CDR3 DNA sequence: TGTGCCAGCAGCTCACGGACTAGCGGGGGGAAAAACAATGAGCAGTTCTTC. Amino acid sequence: CASSSRTSGGKNNEQFF. The rearrangement links TRBV7-3 to TRBJ2-1; 14 positions agree with TRBD2. The CDR3 is made up of 17 amino acids. The trim removed 4 bases at V and 5 bases at J, leaving 7 bases unmatched. Germline CDR1 SGHTA, CDR2 FQGTGA.

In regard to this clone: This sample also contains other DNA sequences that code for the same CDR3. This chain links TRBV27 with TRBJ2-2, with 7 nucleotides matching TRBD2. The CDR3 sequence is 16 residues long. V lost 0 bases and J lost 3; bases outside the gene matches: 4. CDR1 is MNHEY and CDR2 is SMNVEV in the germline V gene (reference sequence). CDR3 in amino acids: CASSLSAGVYTGELFF. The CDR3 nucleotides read TGTGCCAGCAGTTTATCGGCGGGGGTGTACACCGGGGAGCTGTTTTTT.

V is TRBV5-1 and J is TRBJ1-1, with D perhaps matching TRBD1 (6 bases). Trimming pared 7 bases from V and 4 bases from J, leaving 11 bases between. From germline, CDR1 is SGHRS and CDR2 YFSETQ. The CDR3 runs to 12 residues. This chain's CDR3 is CASRTGTTEAFF. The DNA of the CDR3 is TGCGCCAGCCGTACAGGGACCACTGAAGCTTTCTTT.

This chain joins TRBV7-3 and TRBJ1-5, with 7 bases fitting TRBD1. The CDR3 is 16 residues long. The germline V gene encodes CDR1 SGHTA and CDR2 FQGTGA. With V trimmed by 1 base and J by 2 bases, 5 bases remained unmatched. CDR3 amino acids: CASSLKGATGNQPQHF. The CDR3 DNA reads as TGTGCCAGCAGCTTAAAGGGGGCGACGGGCAATCAGCCCCAGCATTTT.

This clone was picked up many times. This CDR3 reads CASRSGGATKNIQYF. In DNA form, the CDR3 reads TGTGCCAGCCGGAGCGGGGGGGCGACCAAAAACATTCAGTACTTC. This chain uses TRBV3-1 (or the pseudogene TRBV3-2) with TRBJ2-4, with 10 bases aligning to TRBD2. The CDR3 has 15 residues. Germline V lookup: CDR1 LGHDT, CDR2 YNNKEL (reference sequence). The V and J ends lost 8 bases and 2 bases, in that order; junction bases with no gene match: 6.

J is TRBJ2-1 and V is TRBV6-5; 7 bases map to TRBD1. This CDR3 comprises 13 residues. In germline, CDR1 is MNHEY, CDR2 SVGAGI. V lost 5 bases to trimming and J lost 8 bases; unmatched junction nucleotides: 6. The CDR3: CASSTRQGDEQFF. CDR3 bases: TGTGCCAGCAGTACCCGACAGGGAGATGAGCAGTTCTTC.

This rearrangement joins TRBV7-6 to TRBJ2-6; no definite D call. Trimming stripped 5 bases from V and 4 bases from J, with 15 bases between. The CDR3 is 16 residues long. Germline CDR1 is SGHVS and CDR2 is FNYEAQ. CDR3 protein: CASSPSSTYGANVLTF. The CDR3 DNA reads TGTGCCAGCAGCCCTTCGTCTACGTACGGGGCCAACGTCCTGACTTTC.

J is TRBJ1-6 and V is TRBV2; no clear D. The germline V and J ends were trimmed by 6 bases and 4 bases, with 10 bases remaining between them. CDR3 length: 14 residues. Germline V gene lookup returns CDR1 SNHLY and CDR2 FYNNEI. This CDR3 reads CASRLTAYNSPLHF. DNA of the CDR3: TGTGCCAGCAGGTTAACAGCGTATAATTCACCCCTCCACTTT.

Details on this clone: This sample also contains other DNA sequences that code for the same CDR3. CDR3 protein: CASSPPGQGQETQYF. The DNA of the CDR3 is TGTGCCAGCTCACCGCCGGGACAGGGGCAAGAGACCCAGTACTTC. V usage is TRBV18 and J usage is TRBJ2-5, with 10 bases that match TRBD1. CDR1 is KGHSH, CDR2 LQKENI, per germline. The length of the CDR3 is 15 residues. V lost 3 bases, J lost 2 bases, and 3 bases stayed unmatched.

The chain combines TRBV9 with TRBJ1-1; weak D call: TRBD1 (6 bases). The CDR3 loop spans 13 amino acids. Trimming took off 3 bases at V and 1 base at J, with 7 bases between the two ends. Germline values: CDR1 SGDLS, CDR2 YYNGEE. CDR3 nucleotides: TGTGCCAGCAGCGGACAGGAGAACACTGAAGCTTTCTTT. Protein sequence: CASSGQENTEAFF.

The CDR3 protein is CASSGLAGGYQETQYF. Written as DNA, the CDR3 is TGTGCCAGCAGCGGACTAGCGGGGGGTTACCAAGAGACCCAGTACTTC. The rearrangement links TRBV2 to TRBJ2-5; 14 bases map to TRBD2. The CDR3 loop spans 16 amino acids. With V trimmed by 6 bases and J by 0 bases, 3 bases remained unmatched. Germline CDR1 SNHLY, CDR2 FYNNEI.

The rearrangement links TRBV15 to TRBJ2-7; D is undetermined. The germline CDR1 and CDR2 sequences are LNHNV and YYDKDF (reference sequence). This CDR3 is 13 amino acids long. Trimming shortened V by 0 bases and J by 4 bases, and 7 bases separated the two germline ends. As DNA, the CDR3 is TGTGCCACCAGCAGAGACACCCTATACGAGCAGTACTTC. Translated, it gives CATSRDTLYEQYF.

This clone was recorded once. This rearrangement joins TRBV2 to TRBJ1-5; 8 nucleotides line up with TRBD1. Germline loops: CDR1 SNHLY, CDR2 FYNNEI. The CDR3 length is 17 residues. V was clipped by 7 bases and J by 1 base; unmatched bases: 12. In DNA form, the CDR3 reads TGTGCCAGCACTCGAGGACAGGGTAGGGGGAGCAATCAGCCCCAGCATTTT. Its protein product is CASTRGQGRGSNQPQHF.

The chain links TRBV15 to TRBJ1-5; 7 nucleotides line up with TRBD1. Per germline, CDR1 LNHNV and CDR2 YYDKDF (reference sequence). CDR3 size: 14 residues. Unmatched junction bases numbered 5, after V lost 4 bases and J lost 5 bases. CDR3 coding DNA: TGTGCCACCAGCAAGGACAGGTCCTATCAGCCCCAGCATTTT. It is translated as CATSKDRSYQPQHF.

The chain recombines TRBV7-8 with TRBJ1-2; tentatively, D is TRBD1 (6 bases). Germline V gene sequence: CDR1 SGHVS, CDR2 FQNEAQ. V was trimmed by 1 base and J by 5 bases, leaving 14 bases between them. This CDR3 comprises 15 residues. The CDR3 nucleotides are TGTGCCAGCAGCTTAGATGGTCAGGGGAAATATGGCTACACCTTC. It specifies CASSLDGQGKYGYTF.

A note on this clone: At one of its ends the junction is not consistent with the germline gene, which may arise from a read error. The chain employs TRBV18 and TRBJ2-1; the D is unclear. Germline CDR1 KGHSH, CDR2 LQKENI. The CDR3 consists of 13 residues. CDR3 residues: CASSPNLGDTRLF. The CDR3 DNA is TGTGCCAGCTCACCTAACCTTGGCGACACCCGGCTCTTC.

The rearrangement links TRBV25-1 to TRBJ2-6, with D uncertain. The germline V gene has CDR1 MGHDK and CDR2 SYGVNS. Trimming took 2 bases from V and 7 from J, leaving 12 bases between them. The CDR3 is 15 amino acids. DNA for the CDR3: TGTGCCAGCAGTGAAGGCCCTACGGGCGCCAACGTCCTGACTTTC. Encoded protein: CASSEGPTGANVLTF.

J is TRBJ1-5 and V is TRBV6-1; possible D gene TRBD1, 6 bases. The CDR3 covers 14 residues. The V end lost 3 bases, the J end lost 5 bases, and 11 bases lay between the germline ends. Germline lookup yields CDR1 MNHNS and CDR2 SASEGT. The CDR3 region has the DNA TGTGCCAGCAGTGACAGGGGAGGACATCAGCCCCAGCATTTT. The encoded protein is CASSDRGGHQPQHF.

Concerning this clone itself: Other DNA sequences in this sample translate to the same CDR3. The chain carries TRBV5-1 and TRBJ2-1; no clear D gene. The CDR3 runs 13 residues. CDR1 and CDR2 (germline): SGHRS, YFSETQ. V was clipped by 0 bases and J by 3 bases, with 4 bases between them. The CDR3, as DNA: TGCGCCAGCAGCTTGGACAGCTACAATGAGCAGTTCTTC. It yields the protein CASSLDSYNEQFF.

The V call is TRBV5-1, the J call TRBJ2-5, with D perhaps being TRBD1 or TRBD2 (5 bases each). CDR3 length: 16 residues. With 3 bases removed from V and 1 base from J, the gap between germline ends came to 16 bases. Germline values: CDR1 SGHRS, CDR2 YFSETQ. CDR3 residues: CASSWDAGAAQETQYF. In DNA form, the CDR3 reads TGCGCCAGCAGCTGGGATGCCGGGGCAGCCCAAGAGACCCAGTACTTC.

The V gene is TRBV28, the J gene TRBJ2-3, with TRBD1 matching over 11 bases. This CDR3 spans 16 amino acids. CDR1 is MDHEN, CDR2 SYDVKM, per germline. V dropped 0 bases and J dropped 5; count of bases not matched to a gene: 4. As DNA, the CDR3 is TGTGCCAGCAGTTTATGGGGACAGGGGGAGGGAGATACGCAGTATTTT. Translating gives CASSLWGQGEGDTQYF.

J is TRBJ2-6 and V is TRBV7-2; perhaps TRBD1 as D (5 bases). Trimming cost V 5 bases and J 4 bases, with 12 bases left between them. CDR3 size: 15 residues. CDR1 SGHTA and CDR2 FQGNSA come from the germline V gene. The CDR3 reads CASSIQASGANVLTF. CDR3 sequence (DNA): TGTGCCAGCAGCATACAGGCTTCAGGGGCCAACGTCCTGACTTTC.

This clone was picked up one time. CDR3: CASRRQGGTDTQYF. The CDR3, as DNA: TGTGCCAGCAGACGACAAGGAGGCACAGATACGCAGTATTTT. V and J are TRBV6-5 and TRBJ2-3; D unclear. The V end was cut by 6 bases, the J end by 1 base, with 11 bases between. The CDR3 has 14 residues. Per the germline V gene, CDR1 is MNHEY and CDR2 is SVGAGI.

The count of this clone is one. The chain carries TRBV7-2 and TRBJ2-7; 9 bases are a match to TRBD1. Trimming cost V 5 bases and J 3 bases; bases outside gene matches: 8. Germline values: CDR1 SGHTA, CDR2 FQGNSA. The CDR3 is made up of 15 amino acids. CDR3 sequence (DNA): TGTGCCAGCAGCCCCGGGACAGGGAGTTTCTACGAGCAGTACTTC. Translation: CASSPGTGSFYEQYF.

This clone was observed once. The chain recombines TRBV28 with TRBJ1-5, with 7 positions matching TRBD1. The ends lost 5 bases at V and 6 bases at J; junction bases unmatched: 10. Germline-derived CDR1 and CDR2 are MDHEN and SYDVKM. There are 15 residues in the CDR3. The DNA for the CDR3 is TGTGCCAGCAGTACGACAGGGAAGGGTATTCAGCCCCAGCATTTT. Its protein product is CASSTTGKGIQPQHF.

CDR3 region: CASSLAGTSEETQYF. As DNA, the CDR3 is TGCGCCAGCAGTTTAGCCGGGACTTCAGAGGAGACCCAGTACTTC. The chain combines TRBV5-1 with TRBJ2-5; TRBD2 might be the D (6 bases). The CDR3 consists of 15 residues. V gave up 5 bases and J gave up 5 bases, with 19 bases separating them. Germline V lookup: CDR1 SGHRS, CDR2 YFSETQ.

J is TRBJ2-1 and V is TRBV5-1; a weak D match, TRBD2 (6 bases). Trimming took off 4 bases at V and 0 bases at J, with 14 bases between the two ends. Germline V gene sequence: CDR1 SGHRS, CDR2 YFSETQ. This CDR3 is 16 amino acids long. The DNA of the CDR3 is TGCGCCAGCAGCCCGCCGGGGGTGAGCTCCTACAATGAGCAGTTCTTC. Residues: CASSPPGVSSYNEQFF.

DNA for the CDR3: TGTGCCAGCAGCTTCGGTGGGGGGAAGCCCCAGCATTTT. Translated, it gives CASSFGGGKPQHF. The rearrangement uses TRBV5-8 and TRBJ1-5; tentatively, D is TRBD1 (5 bases). V lost 2 bases and J lost 8, with 11 bases in between. The germline V gene has CDR1 SGHTS and CDR2 YDEGEE. The CDR3 extends over 13 amino acids.

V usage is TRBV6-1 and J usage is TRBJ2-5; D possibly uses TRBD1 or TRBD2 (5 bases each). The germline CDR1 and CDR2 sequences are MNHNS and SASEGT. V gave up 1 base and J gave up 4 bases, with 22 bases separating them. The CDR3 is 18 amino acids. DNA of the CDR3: TGTGCCAGCAGTGAAGTCTCCTGGGGGAGTGACCGTGGAGAGACCCAGTACTTC. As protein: CASSEVSWGSDRGETQYF.

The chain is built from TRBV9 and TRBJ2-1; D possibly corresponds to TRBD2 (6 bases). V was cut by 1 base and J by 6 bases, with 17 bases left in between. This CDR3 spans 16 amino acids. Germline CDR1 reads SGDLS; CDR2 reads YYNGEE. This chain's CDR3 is CASSVTGTRGGNEQFF. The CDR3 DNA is TGTGCCAGCAGCGTAACCGGGACTCGGGGAGGCAATGAGCAGTTCTTC.